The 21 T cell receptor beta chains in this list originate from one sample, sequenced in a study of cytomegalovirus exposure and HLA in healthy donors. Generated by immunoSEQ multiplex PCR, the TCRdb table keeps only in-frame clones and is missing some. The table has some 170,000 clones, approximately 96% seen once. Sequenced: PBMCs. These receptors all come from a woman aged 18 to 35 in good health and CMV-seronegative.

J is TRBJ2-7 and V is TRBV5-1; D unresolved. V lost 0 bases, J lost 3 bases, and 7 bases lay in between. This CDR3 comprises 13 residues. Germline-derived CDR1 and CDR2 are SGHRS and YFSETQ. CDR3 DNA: TGCGCCAGCAGCTTGGACAGTATCTACGAGCAGTACTTC. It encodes CASSLDSIYEQYF. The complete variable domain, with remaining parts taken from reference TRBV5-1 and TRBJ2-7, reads KAGVTQTPRYLIKTRGQQVTLSCSPISGHRSVSWYQQTPGQGLQFLFEYFSETQRNKGNFPGRFSGRQFSNSRSEMNVSTLELGDSALYLCASSLDSIYEQYFGPGTRLTVT.

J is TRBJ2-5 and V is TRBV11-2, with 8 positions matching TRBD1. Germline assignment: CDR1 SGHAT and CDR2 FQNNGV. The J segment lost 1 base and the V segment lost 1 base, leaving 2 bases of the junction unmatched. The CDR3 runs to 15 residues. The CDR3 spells CASSLGTGPQETQYF. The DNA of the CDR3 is TGTGCCAGCAGCTTAGGGACAGGGCCCCAAGAGACCCAGTACTTC.

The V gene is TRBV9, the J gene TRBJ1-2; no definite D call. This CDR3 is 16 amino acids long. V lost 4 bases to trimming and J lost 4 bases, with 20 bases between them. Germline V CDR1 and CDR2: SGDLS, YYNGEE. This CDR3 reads CASSPTIQDASYGYTF. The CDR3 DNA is TGTGCCAGCAGCCCGACCATCCAGGATGCCTCCTATGGCTACACCTTC.

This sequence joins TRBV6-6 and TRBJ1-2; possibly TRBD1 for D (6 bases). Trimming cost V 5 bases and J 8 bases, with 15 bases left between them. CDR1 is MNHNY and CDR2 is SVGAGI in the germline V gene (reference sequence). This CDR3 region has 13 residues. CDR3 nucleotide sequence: TGTGCCAGCAGTGGAACAGGGAAAAGCGGCTACACCTTC. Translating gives CASSGTGKSGYTF.

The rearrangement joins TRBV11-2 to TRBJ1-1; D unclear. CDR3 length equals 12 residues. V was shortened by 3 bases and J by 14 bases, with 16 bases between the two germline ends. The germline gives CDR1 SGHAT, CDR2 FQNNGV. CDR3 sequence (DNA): TGTGCCAGCAGCTTCGCCCACCTCCGGGTGTTCTTT. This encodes CASSFAHLRVFF.

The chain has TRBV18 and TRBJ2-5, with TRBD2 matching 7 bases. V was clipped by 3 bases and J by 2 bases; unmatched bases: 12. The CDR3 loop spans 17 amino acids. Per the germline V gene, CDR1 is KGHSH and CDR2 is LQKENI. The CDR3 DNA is TGTGCCAGCTCACCTAAACCCGGGACTAATGAACAAGAGACCCAGTACTTC. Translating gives CASSPKPGTNEQETQYF.

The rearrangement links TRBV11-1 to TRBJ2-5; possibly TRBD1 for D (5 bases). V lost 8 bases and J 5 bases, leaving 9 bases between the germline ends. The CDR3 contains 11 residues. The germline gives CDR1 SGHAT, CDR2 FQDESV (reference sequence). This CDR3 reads CASGKGETQYF. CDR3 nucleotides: TGTGCCAGCGGAAAGGGGGAGACCCAGTACTTC.

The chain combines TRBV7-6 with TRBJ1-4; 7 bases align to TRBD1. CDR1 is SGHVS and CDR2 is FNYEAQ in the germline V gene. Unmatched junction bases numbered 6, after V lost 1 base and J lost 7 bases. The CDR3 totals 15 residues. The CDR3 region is CASSLEPGGTEKLFF. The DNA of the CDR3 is TGTGCCAGCAGCTTAGAGCCAGGGGGTACTGAAAAACTGTTTTTT.

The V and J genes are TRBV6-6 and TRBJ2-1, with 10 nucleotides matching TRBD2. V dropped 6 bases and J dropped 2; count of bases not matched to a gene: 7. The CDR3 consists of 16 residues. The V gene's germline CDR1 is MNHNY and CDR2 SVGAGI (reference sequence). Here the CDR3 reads CASSQLAGGTYNEQFF. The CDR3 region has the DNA TGTGCCAGCAGCCAATTAGCGGGGGGCACCTACAATGAGCAGTTCTTC.

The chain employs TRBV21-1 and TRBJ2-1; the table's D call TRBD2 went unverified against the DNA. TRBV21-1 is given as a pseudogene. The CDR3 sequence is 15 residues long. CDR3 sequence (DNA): TGTGCCAGCATACCCGGACTAGCGGGGGGCGATGAGCAGTTCTTC. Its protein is CASIPGLAGGDEQFF.

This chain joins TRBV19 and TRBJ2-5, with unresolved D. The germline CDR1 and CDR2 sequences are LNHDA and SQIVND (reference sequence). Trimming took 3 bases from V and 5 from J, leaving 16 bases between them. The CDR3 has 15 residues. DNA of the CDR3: TGTGCCAGTAGTATCAAGCACCTGGCGGTCGAGACCCAGTACTTC. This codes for CASSIKHLAVETQYF.

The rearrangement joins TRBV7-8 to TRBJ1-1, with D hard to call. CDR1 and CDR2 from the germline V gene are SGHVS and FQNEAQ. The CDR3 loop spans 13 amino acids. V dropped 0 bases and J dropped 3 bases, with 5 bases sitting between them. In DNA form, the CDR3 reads TGTGCCAGCAGCTTAGCGCTATACACTGAAGCTTTCTTT. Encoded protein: CASSLALYTEAFF.

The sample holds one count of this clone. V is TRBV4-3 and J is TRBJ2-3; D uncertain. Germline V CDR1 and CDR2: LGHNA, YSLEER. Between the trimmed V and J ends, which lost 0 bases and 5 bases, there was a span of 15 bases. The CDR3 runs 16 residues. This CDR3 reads CASSQDGGRVVDTQYF. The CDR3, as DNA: TGCGCCAGCAGCCAAGACGGCGGCAGAGTGGTAGATACGCAGTATTTT.

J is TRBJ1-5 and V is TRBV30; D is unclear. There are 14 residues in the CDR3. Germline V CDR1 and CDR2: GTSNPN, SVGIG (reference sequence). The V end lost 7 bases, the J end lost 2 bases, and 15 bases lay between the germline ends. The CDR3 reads CASTDSGGNQPQHF. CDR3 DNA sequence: TGTGCCTCGACGGACTCGGGAGGCAATCAGCCCCAGCATTTT.

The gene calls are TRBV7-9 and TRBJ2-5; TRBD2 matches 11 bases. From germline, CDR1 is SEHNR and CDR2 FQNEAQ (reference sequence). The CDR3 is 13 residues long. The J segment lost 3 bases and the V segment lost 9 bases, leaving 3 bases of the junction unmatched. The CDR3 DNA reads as TGTGCCAGTAGCGGGGGGGCCGAAGAGACCCAGTACTTC. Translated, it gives CASSGGAEETQYF.

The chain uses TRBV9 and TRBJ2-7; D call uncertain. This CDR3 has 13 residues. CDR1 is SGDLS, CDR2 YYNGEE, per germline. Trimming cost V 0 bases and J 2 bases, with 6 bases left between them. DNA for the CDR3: TGTGCCAGCAGCGTAGGGCAGACCTACGAGCAGTACTTC. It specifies CASSVGQTYEQYF.

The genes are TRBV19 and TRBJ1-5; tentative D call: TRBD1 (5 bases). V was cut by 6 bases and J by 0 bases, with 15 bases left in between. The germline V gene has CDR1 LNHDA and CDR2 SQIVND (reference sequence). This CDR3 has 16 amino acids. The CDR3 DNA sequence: TGTGCCAGTAGGCCGGGCGGGGACTATAGCAATCAGCCCCAGCATTTT. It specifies CASRPGGDYSNQPQHF. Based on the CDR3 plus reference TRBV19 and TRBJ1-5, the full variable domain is DGGITQSPKYLFRKEGQNVTLSCEQNLNHDAMYWYRQDPGQGLRLIYYSQIVNDFQKGDIAEGYSVSREKKESFPLTVTSAQKNPTAFYLCASRPGGDYSNQPQHFGDGTRLSIL.

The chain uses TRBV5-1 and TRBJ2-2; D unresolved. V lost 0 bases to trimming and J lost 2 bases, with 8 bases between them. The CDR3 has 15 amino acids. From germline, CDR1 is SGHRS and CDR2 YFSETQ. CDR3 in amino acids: CASSLDVRNTGELFF. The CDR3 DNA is TGCGCCAGCAGCTTGGACGTCAGAAACACCGGGGAGCTGTTTTTT.

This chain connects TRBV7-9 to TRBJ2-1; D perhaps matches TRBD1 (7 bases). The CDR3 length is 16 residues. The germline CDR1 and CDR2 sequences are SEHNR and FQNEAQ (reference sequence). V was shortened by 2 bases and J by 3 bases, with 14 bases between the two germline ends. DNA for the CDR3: TGTGCCAGCAGCTTATCCAGGGGGGCAGGCTACAATGAGCAGTTCTTC. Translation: CASSLSRGAGYNEQFF.

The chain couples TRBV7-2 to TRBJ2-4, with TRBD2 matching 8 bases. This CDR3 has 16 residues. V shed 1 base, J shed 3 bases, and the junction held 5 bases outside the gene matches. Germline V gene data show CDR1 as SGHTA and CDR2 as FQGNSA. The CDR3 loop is CASSLGAGVVKNIQYF. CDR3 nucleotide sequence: TGTGCCAGCAGCTTAGGAGCGGGGGTTGTCAAAAACATTCAGTACTTC.

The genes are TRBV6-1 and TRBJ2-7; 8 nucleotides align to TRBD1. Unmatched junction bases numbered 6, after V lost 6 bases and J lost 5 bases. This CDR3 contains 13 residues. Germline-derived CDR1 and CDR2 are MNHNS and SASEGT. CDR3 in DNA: TGTGCCAGCAGCAGACAGGGGATCCACGAGCAGTACTTC. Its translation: CASSRQGIHEQYF.